A selection of T cell receptor beta chains follows, all from one sample in a study of shared clonotypes between healthy human individuals. Method: immunoSEQ multiplex PCR; TCRdb's copy keeps in-frame clones and lacks some. The table has about 1,800,000 clones, about 95% seen once. The sequencing input was naive CD8+ T cells sorted from blood. These receptors were taken from a young man in good health. Each CDR3 is given with its conserved first and last residue. The order of the fields is V gene, J gene, clone size, D gene, CDR3 protein, CDR3 DNA. A D gene is named only where the DNA matches it firmly. Clone size appears in some rows only: once, few, many, or a class for an expanded clone.

TRBV28,TRBJ2-5,NA,NA,CASSLWRDRQETQYF,TGTGCCAGCAGTTTATGGCGGGACAGACAAGAGACCCAGTACTTC
TRBV2,TRBJ2-1,once,TRBD1,CASSEQQGANEQFF,TGTGCCAGCAGTGAACAACAGGGGGCGAATGAGCAGTTCTTC
TRBV5-1,TRBJ2-7,once,NA,CASSLGESYEQYF,TGCGCCAGCAGCTTGGGGGAATCCTACGAGCAGTACTTC
TRBV5-1,TRBJ2-5,NA,NA,CASSFLPPVGVETQYF,TGCGCCAGCAGCTTTTTACCACCGGTGGGGGTGGAGACCCAGTACTTC
TRBV30,TRBJ2-1,NA,TRBD2,CAWSLGLVPSGEQFF,TGTGCCTGGTCGTTGGGACTAGTACCTTCGGGCGAGCAGTTCTTC
TRBV16,TRBJ2-1,NA,NA,CASSQLGSSYNEQFF,TGTGCCAGCAGCCAACTGGGAAGCTCCTACAATGAGCAGTTCTTC
TRBV5-1,TRBJ2-7,NA,NA,CASSLMFDRAYEQYF,TGCGCCAGCAGCTTGATGTTTGACAGAGCCTACGAGCAGTACTTC
TRBV27,TRBJ2-1,NA,TRBD1,CASSVDRAYNEQFF,TGTGCCAGCAGTGTGGACAGGGCATACAATGAGCAGTTCTTC
TRBV9,TRBJ1-1,few,TRBD1,CASSAGTGTEAFF,TGTGCCAGCAGCGCCGGGACAGGCACTGAAGCTTTCTTT
TRBV27,TRBJ2-7,once,NA,CASSLKGSPYEQYF,TGTGCCAGCAGTTTAAAGGGCAGCCCCTACGAGCAGTACTTC
TRBV6-1,TRBJ2-7,NA,TRBD1,CASSTGTGGLEQYF,TGTGCCAGCAGTACCGGGACAGGGGGACTCGAGCAGTACTTC
TRBV7-9,TRBJ2-1,NA,TRBD2,CASRILGLAEQFF,TGTGCCAGCAGAATCCTAGGACTAGCGGAGCAGTTCTTC
TRBV28,TRBJ2-7,once,NA,CASSLTPSSYEQYF,TGTGCCAGCAGTCTTACACCTAGCTCCTACGAGCAGTACTTC
TRBV2,TRBJ2-5,NA,NA,CASSDNPDRSETQYF,TGTGCCAGCAGTGATAACCCCGACAGATCAGAGACCCAGTACTTC
TRBV7-9,TRBJ2-1,NA,TRBD1,CASSSDRVWQFF,TGTGCCAGCAGCTCAGACAGGGTATGGCAGTTCTTC
TRBV10-2,TRBJ1-6,few,NA,CASSESNSPLHF,TGCGCCAGCAGTGAGTCAAATTCACCCCTCCACTTT
TRBV5-6,TRBJ2-5,NA,NA,CASSLGRQPQETQYF,TGTGCCAGCAGCTTGGGAAGACAACCCCAAGAGACCCAGTACTTC
TRBV28,TRBJ2-1,once,NA,CASSTFEEQFF,TGTGCCAGCAGTACCTTTGAAGAGCAGTTCTTC
TRBV28,TRBJ2-1,NA,NA,CASSVRIGEGEQFF,TGTGCCAGCAGTGTTAGGATCGGCGAGGGTGAGCAGTTCTTC
TRBV6-5,TRBJ1-1,NA,NA,CASSYGAGSTEAFF,TGTGCCAGCAGTTACGGGGCAGGAAGCACTGAAGCTTTCTTT
TRBV5-1,TRBJ2-5,NA,NA,CASSLDREGETQYF,TGCGCCAGCAGCTTGGACAGGGAGGGGGAGACCCAGTACTTC
TRBV27,TRBJ2-7,NA,TRBD2,CASSSGLAYEQYF,TGTGCCAGCAGCTCGGGACTAGCCTACGAGCAGTACTTC
TRBV29-1,TRBJ2-3,NA,NA,CSVGSLEPASTDTQYF,TGCAGCGTTGGGTCTTTAGAACCTGCTAGCACAGATACGCAGTATTTT
TRBV7-8,TRBJ1-1,NA,NA,CASSSTSTIRTEAFF,TGTGCCAGCAGCTCCACTTCGACGATCCGGACTGAAGCTTTCTTT
TRBV28,TRBJ2-1,NA,TRBD1,CASSSQGYNEQFF,TGTGCCAGCAGTTCACAGGGGTACAATGAGCAGTTCTTC
TRBV4-1,TRBJ1-5,once,NA,CASSQTTGNQPQHF,TGCGCCAGCAGCCAAACCACGGGGAATCAGCCCCAGCATTTT
TRBV6-1,TRBJ2-7,NA,NA,CAVAARGTYEQYF,TGTGCCGTAGCCGCTCGGGGGACCTACGAGCAGTACTTC
TRBV5-1,TRBJ1-1,NA,NA,CASSLVSGDTEAFF,TGCGCCAGCAGCTTGGTCTCCGGGGACACTGAAGCTTTCTTT
TRBV7-9,TRBJ2-3,NA,NA,CASSRGADTQYF,TGTGCCAGCAGCCGCGGGGCAGATACGCAGTATTTT
TRBV10-2,TRBJ2-7,NA,NA,CASSEPSPLGYEQYF,TGCGCCAGCAGTGAGCCTAGCCCGTTGGGTTACGAGCAGTACTTC
TRBV5-6,TRBJ2-2,once,TRBD2,CASSLQMTSGAGGELFF,TGTGCCAGCAGCTTGCAAATGACTAGCGGAGCGGGCGGGGAGCTGTTTTTT
TRBV30,TRBJ2-2,once,NA,CAWSEGDFTTGELFF,TGTGCCTGGAGTGAAGGGGACTTTACAACCGGGGAGCTGTTTTTT
TRBV19,TRBJ2-7,once,TRBD1,CASSSGQGPWEQYF,TGTGCCAGTAGTTCCGGACAGGGTCCGTGGGAGCAGTACTTC
TRBV5-1,TRBJ2-1,NA,NA,CASSLDGVPVSYNEQFF,TGCGCCAGCAGCTTGGATGGGGTGCCCGTCTCCTACAATGAGCAGTTCTTC
TRBV6-1,TRBJ1-4,NA,NA,CASSEPLRWGLANEKLFF,TGTGCCAGCAGTGAACCCCTCAGGTGGGGATTAGCTAATGAAAAACTGTTTTTT
TRBV15,TRBJ2-1,NA,TRBD2,CATSIGLAGGYNEQFF,TGTGCCACCAGCATTGGGCTAGCGGGAGGTTACAATGAGCAGTTCTTC
TRBV2,TRBJ2-5,NA,TRBD2,CASSELAGGETQYF,TGTGCCAGCAGTGAACTAGCGGGTGGAGAGACCCAGTACTTC
TRBV5-8,TRBJ2-2,NA,NA,CASSLGERTESNTGELFF,TGTGCCAGCAGCTTAGGAGAACGGACAGAGTCGAACACCGGGGAGCTGTTTTTT
TRBV9,TRBJ1-6,once,NA,CASSPEQSSYNSPLHF,TGTGCCAGCAGCCCGGAACAGAGCTCCTATAATTCACCCCTCCACTTT
TRBV27,TRBJ2-7,NA,TRBD1,CASSLQGTPYEQYF,TGTGCCAGCAGTCTACAGGGGACCCCTTACGAGCAGTACTTC
TRBV11-2,TRBJ2-1,NA,TRBD1,CASSILTGTYNEQFF,TGTGCCAGCAGCATCCTGACAGGGACCTACAATGAGCAGTTCTTC
TRBV14,TRBJ1-2,NA,NA,CASSPFRYGYTF,TGTGCCAGCAGCCCGTTCCGGTATGGCTACACCTTC
TRBV10-1,TRBJ1-5,few,NA,CASSEKGTPSNQPQHF,TGCGCCAGCAGTGAGAAGGGGACCCCAAGCAATCAGCCCCAGCATTTT
TRBV10-3,TRBJ2-6,NA,NA,CAISGSLQGGVGANVLTF,TGTGCCATCAGTGGATCGCTGCAGGGGGGAGTTGGGGCCAACGTCCTGACTTTC
TRBV29-1,TRBJ2-1,NA,TRBD2,CSVEVPPGLAGGVSYVEQFF,TGCAGCGTTGAAGTCCCGCCGGGACTAGCGGGAGGGGTCTCCTATGTTGAGCAGTTCTTC
TRBV11-3,TRBJ2-5,NA,TRBD1,CASSLTRSGGQETQYF,TGTGCCAGCAGCTTAACCAGGTCAGGGGGCCAGGAGACCCAGTACTTC
TRBV6-1,TRBJ2-5,NA,NA,CASSADREGTGETQYF,TGTGCCAGCAGTGCCGACAGGGAAGGGACTGGGGAGACCCAGTACTTC
TRBV2,TRBJ2-3,NA,TRBD1,CASSERQGVPATDTQYF,TGTGCCAGCAGTGAGCGTCAGGGGGTCCCTGCAACAGATACGCAGTATTTT
TRBV9,TRBJ2-7,NA,NA,CASSVGPGSSYEQYF,TGTGCCAGCAGCGTAGGCCCGGGCAGTTCCTACGAGCAGTACTTC